This T cell receptor (beta chain) was profiled in a study of vaccination effects on CD4 cells after COVID-19. Study-level information: Antigen-specific CD4+ T cells were first expanded with viral peptide pools by the ViraFEST assay and only then sequenced. The vaccine given was either BNT162b2 or mRNA-1273, in two doses.

Subsequent to a culture period of around eleven days, CD4+ T cells were isolated. IL-2 medium took the place of half the medium on both days 3 and 7. Study-level results: Long after vaccination, the clones induced by infection and by vaccine shrank markedly in size.

This CDR3 comprises 14 residues. Germline V CDR1 and CDR2: KGHSH, LQKENI. V was pared by 3 bases and J by 8 bases, with 16 bases between. Concerning this clone: The antigen remains unidentified.

The table came from immunoSEQ multiplex PCR; TCRdb's copy has only in-frame clones and leaves some out. The sample holds fewer than 75,000 clones, 60% to 80% seen once. The sequenced sample was CD4+ T cells from PBMCs cultured without peptide, obtained before COVID-19 vaccination. V gene TRBV18 combines with J gene TRBJ1-2; D is undetermined. This receptor was taken from a human donor who received a COVID-19 vaccine. CDR3: CASSPLGSRGGYTF. As DNA, the CDR3 is TGTGCCAGCTCACCTCTGGGATCCCGCGGAGGCTACACCTTC.